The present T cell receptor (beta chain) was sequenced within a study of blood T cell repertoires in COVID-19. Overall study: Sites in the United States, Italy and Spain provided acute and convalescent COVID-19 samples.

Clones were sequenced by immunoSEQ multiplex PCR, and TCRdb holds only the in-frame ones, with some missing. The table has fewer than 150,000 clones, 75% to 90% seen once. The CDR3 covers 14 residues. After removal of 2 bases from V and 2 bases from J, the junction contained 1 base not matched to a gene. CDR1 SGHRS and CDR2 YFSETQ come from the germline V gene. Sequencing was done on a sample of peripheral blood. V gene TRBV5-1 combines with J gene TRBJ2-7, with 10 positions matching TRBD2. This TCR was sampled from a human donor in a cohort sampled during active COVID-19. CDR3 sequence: CASSFSGGPYEQYF. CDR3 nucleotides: TGCGCCAGCAGCTTTAGCGGGGGGCCCTACGAGCAGTACTTC.